This record covers a single TCR beta chain. Its matching antigen is unknown. Germline CDR1 and CDR2: MGHRA and YSYEKL. Trimming removed 3 bases at V and 1 base at J, with 7 bases between. The CDR3 is 14 residues long. Here immunoSEQ multiplex PCR was the method, and the copy in TCRdb shows in-frame clones only, minus some. Of fewer than 300,000 clones listed, 93% are singletons. This sample is drawn from a study of T cell responses to AZD1222 COVID-19 vaccine. About the study: Second-dose recipients at about 4 or about 12 weeks were treated as one pooled group.

Study outcomes and limitations: The donor cohort was predominantly white British with a female majority, and clonal diversity may have been underestimated. Baseline antibody screening turned up just a handful of seropositive AZD1222 recipients. It was only after the peak T cell response that any repertoires were sampled.

The clonotype was recovered from an adult in good health. This chain joins TRBV4-1 and TRBJ1-5; TRBD1 might be the D (5 bases). Source: peripheral blood, taken on day 0 of AZD1222 vaccination. CDR3 region: CASSHQGSNQPQHF. The CDR3 bases are TGCGCCAGCAGCCACCAGGGAAGCAATCAGCCCCAGCATTTT.